Below are 12 T cell receptor beta chains sequenced from a single sample in a study of T cell repertoires in cytomegalovirus infection. TCRdb processed the reads anew with MiXCR; each CDR3 protein has one entry. The table records about 210,000 distinct CDR3 sequences, approximately 6.7% of them present only once. The specimen sequenced was PBMCs. These receptors all come from a human donor in good health (CMV status not recorded). Some clones in this sample may be carry-over from other donors' samples.

This clonotype was seen many times. The rearrangement links TRBV29-1 to TRBJ2-1; D not resolved. With 1 base removed from V and 7 bases from J, the gap between germline ends came to 8 bases. The CDR3 extends over 12 amino acids. Germline CDR1 is SQVTM and CDR2 is ANQGSEA. The CDR3 reads CSVEVGGNEQFF. The DNA for the CDR3 is TGCAGCGTTGAAGTCGGCGGAAATGAGCAGTTCTTC.

This clonotype was seen at least ten times. The rearrangement links TRBV5-1 to TRBJ2-1; 7 nucleotides align to TRBD2. CDR1 is SGHRS, CDR2 YFSETQ, per germline. The CDR3 loop spans 15 amino acids. The V gene end was trimmed by 0 bases and the J gene end by 6 bases; junction bases not matched to a gene: 6. CDR3 loop: CASSLGVGGRNEQFF. The CDR3 DNA sequence: TGCGCCAGCAGCTTGGGGGTGGGAGGGCGCAATGAGCAGTTCTTC. The variable domain in full, with the rest retrieved from reference TRBV5-1 and TRBJ2-1, is KAGVTQTPRYLIKTRGQQVTLSCSPISGHRSVSWYQQTPGQGLQFLFEYFSETQRNKGNFPGRFSGRQFSNSRSEMNVSTLELGDSALYLCASSLGVGGRNEQFFGPGTRLTVL.

V gene TRBV20-1 combines with J gene TRBJ1-5; D remains ambiguous. The CDR3 spans 15 residues. V was trimmed by 1 base and J by 3 bases, leaving 13 bases between them. Looked up from germline, CDR1 is DFQATT and CDR2 is SNEGSKA (reference sequence). The CDR3 loop reads CSARGKVTFNQPQHF. CDR3 coding DNA: TGCAGTGCTAGAGGCAAGGTTACTTTCAATCAGCCCCAGCATTTT.

This clonotype has ten or more counts. The chain combines TRBV5-1 with TRBJ2-3, with TRBD2 as a possible D gene (6 bases). This CDR3 is built from 12 residues. The V gene's germline CDR1 is SGHRS and CDR2 YFSETQ. The V gene lost 7 bases and the J gene lost 3 bases, with 9 bases spanning the gap. CDR3 sequence: CASRGETDTQYF. The CDR3 region has the DNA TGCGCCAGCCGCGGGGAGACAGATACGCAGTATTTT.

This clonotype was recorded at least ten times. The gene calls are TRBV7-2 and TRBJ2-5, with D perhaps TRBD1 (5 bases). Trimming stripped 1 base from V and 7 bases from J, with 10 bases between. The CDR3 length is 13 residues. CDR1 is SGHTA and CDR2 is FQGNSA in the germline V gene. The CDR3 protein is CASSLDGQGTQYF. As DNA, the CDR3 is TGTGCCAGCAGCTTAGATGGGCAGGGGACCCAGTACTTC.

The sample holds many counts of this clonotype. The chain has TRBV7-2 and TRBJ1-1; no clear D gene. Trimming left V 1 base short and J 1 base short, with 13 bases between. The CDR3 spans 16 residues. The germline gives CDR1 SGHTA, CDR2 FQGNSA. The CDR3 coding sequence is TGTGCCAGCAGCTTAGGTCAGGACTACCCGAACACTGAAGCTTTCTTT. As protein: CASSLGQDYPNTEAFF.

This clonotype was picked up many times. The chain couples TRBV5-4 to TRBJ2-2; D not resolved. Germline V gene lookup returns CDR1 SGHNT and CDR2 YYREEE (reference sequence). Trimming took 2 bases from V and 0 from J, leaving 8 bases between them. The CDR3 spans 15 residues. The CDR3 DNA follows: TGTGCCAGCAGCTTAGACACAGCGAACACCGGGGAGCTGTTTTTT. Amino acid sequence: CASSLDTANTGELFF.

Many counts were recorded for this clonotype. The rearrangement uses TRBV29-1 and TRBJ2-3, with TRBD2 identical over 7 bases. CDR1 is SQVTM, CDR2 ANQGSEA, per germline. This CDR3 contains 14 residues. V gave up 4 bases and J gave up 0 bases; unmatched junction bases: 4. CDR3 residues: CSVVAGPSTDTQYF. The CDR3 bases are TGCAGCGTTGTAGCGGGTCCTAGCACAGATACGCAGTATTTT.

Many counts were recorded for this clonotype. This chain links TRBV2 with TRBJ2-7, with a weak D call TRBD2 (6 bases). This CDR3 is 16 amino acids long. Trimming cost V 2 bases and J 2 bases, with 16 bases left between them. The germline V gene has CDR1 SNHLY and CDR2 FYNNEI. The CDR3 DNA is TGTGCCAGCAGTGAAAGGGGACTGCCGCGGCCCTACGAGCAGTACTTC. Translation gives CASSERGLPRPYEQYF.

This clonotype appeared many times. The rearrangement uses TRBV2 and TRBJ2-5; the match to TRBD1 covers 12 bases. The J segment lost 4 bases and the V segment lost 6 bases, leaving 6 bases of the junction unmatched. The CDR3 is made up of 15 amino acids. Germline values: CDR1 SNHLY, CDR2 FYNNEI. The CDR3 DNA sequence: TGTGCCAGCAGCGCGGGACAGGGGGCACGAGAGACCCAGTACTTC. Protein product: CASSAGQGARETQYF.

This clonotype was seen ten or more times. This chain links TRBV5-1 with TRBJ1-1; no reliable D call. The CDR3 is 13 amino acids. V was clipped by 0 bases and J by 4 bases, with 7 bases between them. Germline V CDR1 and CDR2: SGHRS, YFSETQ. The CDR3 protein is CASSLGGPTEAFF. In DNA form, the CDR3 reads TGCGCCAGCAGCTTGGGCGGTCCCACTGAAGCTTTCTTT.

This chain links TRBV28 with TRBJ2-3, with TRBD2 as a possible D gene (6 bases). V dropped 8 bases and J dropped 2 bases, with 14 bases sitting between them. Germline V gives CDR1 MDHEN, CDR2 SYDVKM. The CDR3 is made up of 14 amino acids. The CDR3 here is CASGVGGSTDTQYF. In DNA, the CDR3 is TGTGCCAGCGGGGTCGGGGGTTCCACAGATACGCAGTATTTT. The full variable domain, rest sourced from reference TRBV28 and TRBJ2-3, is DVKVTQSSRYLVKRTGEKVFLECVQDMDHENMFWYRQDPGLGLRLIYFSYDVKMKEKGDIPEGYSVSREKKERFSLILESASTNQTSMYLCASGVGGSTDTQYFGPGTRLTVL.